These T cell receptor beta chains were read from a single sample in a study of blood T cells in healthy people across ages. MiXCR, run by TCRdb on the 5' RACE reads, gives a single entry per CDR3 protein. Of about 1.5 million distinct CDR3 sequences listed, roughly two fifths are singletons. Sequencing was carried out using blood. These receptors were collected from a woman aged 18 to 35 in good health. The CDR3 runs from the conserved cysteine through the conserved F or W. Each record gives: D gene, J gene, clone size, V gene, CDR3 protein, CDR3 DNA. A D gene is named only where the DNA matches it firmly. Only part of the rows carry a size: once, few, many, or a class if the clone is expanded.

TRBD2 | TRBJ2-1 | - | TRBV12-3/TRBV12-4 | CASSPLSSGNNEQFF | TGTGCCAGCAGCCCCTTGTCTAGCGGGAACAATGAGCAGTTCTTC
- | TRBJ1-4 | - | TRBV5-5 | CASSSGLSNEKLFF | TGTGCCAGCAGCTCCGGTTTATCTAATGAAAAACTGTTTTTT
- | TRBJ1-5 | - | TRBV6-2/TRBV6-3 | CASSTRLLNQPQHF | TGTGCCAGCAGTACCCGACTACTTAATCAGCCCCAGCATTTT
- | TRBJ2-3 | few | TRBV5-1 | CASSLLGANTDTRYF | TGCGCCAGCAGCTTGCTCGGGGCTAACACAGATACGCGGTATTTT
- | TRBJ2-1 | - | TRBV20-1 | CSAPGPLKLSGNEQFF | TGCAGTGCCCCTGGCCCCTTAAAGTTATCGGGAAATGAGCAGTTCTTC
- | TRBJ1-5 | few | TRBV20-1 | CSARDAAGAAQPQHF | TGCAGTGCTAGAGATGCGGCAGGGGCGGCTCAGCCCCAGCATTTT
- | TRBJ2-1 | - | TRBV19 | CASSIVAQHPYNEQFF | TGTGCCAGTAGTATAGTGGCACAGCACCCCTACAATGAGCAGTTCTTC
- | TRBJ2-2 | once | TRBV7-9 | CASSLEPVKLFF | TGTGCCAGCAGCTTAGAGCCCGTCAAGCTGTTTTTT
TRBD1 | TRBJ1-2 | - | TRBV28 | CASSLGADRGGYGYTF | TGTGCCAGCAGTCTCGGCGCGGACAGGGGGGGGTATGGCTACACCTTC
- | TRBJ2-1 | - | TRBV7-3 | CASSNQGGVEQFF | TGTGCCAGCAGCAACCAAGGGGGAGTTGAGCAGTTCTTC
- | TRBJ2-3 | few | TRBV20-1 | CSASTGLILNTQYF | TGCAGTGCTTCTACGGGACTGATTCTTAATACGCAGTATTTT
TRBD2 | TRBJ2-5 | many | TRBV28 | CASSLRRDSGSVGKETQYF | TGTGCCAGCAGTTTACGGCGGGATAGCGGGAGTGTCGGGAAAGAGACCCAGTACTTC
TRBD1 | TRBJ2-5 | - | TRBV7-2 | CASRNGQGSETQYF | TGTGCCAGCAGAAACGGACAGGGAAGCGAGACCCAGTACTTC